The T cell receptor beta chain under discussion was sequenced for a study of response to subunit inactivated influenza vaccine. The study, taken as a whole, reports: Every seasonal influenza vaccination brings in few new T cells, the authors suggested.

Via MiXCR, TCRdb re-called the RT-PCR reads, giving one row per CDR3 protein. The data contain 250,000 to 350,000 distinct CDR3 sequences, 22% of them singletons. This clonotype showed up many times. The antigen remains undetermined. This CDR3 spans 14 amino acids. CDR1 is MNHEY and CDR2 is SVGEGT in the germline V gene. Trimming cost V 0 bases and J 6 bases, with 11 bases left between them. This TCR derives from a man in his fifties or sixties who received an inactivated influenza vaccine. Here the sequenced sample was PBMCs from blood, taken about 20 months after vaccination. The V and J genes are TRBV6-2 or TRBV6-3 and TRBJ2-5; D is possibly TRBD1 (6 bases). For the CDR3, the DNA is TGTGCCAGCAGTTACTCAGGGGGAGTTCAGACCCAGTACTTC. It encodes CASSYSGGVQTQYF.